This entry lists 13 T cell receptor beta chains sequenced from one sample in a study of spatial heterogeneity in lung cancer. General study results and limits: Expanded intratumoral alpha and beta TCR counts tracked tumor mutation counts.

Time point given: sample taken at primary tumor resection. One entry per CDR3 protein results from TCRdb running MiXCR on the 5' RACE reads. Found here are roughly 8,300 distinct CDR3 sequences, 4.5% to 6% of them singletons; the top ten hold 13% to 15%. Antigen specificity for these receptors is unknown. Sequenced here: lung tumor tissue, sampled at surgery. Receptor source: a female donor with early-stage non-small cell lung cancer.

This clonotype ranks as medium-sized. CDR3 coding DNA: TGTGCTAGTTCCATTGGGGCATCGGGGTGGCCCCAGCATTTT. Translation: CASSIGASGWPQHF. The chain joins TRBV12-5 to TRBJ1-5; weak D call: TRBD1 (5 bases). The germline V and J ends were trimmed by 8 bases and 9 bases, with 20 bases remaining between them. This CDR3 region has 14 residues. The germline gives CDR1 LGHNT, CDR2 FRNRAP.

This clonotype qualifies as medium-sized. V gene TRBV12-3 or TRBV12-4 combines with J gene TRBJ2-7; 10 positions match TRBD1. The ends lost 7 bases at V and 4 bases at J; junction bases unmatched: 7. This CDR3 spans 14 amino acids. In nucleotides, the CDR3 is TGTGCCAGCACCCTGACAGGGGGCGGGTACGAGCAGTACTTC. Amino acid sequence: CASTLTGGGYEQYF.

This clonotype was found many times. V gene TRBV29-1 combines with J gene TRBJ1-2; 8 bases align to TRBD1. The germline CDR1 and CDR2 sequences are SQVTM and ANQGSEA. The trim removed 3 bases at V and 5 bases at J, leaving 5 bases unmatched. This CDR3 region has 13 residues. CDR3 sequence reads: CSVDRGPLYGYTF. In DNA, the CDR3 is TGCAGCGTTGACAGGGGGCCACTGTATGGCTACACCTTC.

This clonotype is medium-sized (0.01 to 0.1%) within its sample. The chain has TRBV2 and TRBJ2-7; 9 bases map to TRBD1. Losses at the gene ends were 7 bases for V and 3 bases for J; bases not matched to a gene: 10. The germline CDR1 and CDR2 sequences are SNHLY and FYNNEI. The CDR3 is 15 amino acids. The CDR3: CASNEPGQGLYEQYF. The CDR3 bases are TGTGCCAGCAACGAACCGGGACAGGGTCTCTACGAGCAGTACTTC. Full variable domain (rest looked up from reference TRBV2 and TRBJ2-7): EPEVTQTPSHQVTQMGQEVILRCVPISNHLYFYWYRQILGQKVEFLVSFYNNEISEKSEIFDDQFSVERPDGSNFTLKIRSTKLEDSAMYFCASNEPGQGLYEQYFGPGTRLTVT.

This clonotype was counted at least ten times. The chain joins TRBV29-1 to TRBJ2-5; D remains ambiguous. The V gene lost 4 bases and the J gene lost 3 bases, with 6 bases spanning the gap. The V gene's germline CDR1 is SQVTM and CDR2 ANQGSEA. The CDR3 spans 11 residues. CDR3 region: CSVGGEETQYF. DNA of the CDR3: TGCAGCGTTGGTGGGGAAGAGACCCAGTACTTC.

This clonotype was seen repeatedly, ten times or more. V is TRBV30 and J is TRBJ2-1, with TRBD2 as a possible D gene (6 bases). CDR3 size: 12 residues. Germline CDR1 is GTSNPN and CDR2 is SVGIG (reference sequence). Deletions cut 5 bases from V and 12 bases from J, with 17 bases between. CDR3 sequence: CAWGPQAGGQFF. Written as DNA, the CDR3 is TGTGCCTGGGGCCCCCAAGCGGGCGGGCAGTTCTTC.

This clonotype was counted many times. CDR3 protein: CASSFLPTTDEQFF. CDR3 sequence (DNA): TGTGCCAGCAGCTTTCTCCCAACTACGGATGAGCAGTTCTTC. The chain links TRBV6-1 to TRBJ2-1; no clear D. The CDR3 contains 14 residues. Germline V gene sequence: CDR1 MNHNS, CDR2 SASEGT. V lost 6 bases to trimming and J lost 8 bases, with 17 bases between them.

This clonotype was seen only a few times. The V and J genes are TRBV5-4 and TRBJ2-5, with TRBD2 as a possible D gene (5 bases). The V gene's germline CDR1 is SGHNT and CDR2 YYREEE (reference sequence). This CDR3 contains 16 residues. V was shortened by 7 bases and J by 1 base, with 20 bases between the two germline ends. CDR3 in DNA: TGTGCCAGCTCCCTGGAGGCAGCGACGATCCAAGAGACCCAGTACTTC. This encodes CASSLEAATIQETQYF.

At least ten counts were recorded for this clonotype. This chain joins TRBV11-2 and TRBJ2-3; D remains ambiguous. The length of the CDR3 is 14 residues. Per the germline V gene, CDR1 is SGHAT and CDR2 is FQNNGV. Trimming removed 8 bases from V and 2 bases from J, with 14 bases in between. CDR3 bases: TGTGCCAGCTCCAGGACCGCGGACACAGATACGCAGTATTTT. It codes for CASSRTADTDTQYF.

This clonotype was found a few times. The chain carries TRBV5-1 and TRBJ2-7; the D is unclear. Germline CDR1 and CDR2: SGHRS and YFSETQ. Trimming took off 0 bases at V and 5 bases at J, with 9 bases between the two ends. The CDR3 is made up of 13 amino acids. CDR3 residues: CASSLAGKHEQYF. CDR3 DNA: TGCGCCAGCAGCTTGGCCGGAAAGCACGAGCAGTACTTC.

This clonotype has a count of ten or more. The DNA of the CDR3 is TGCAGTGCTAGGAGCGGGACCGGCTACGAGCAGTACTTC. Translating it yields CSARSGTGYEQYF. The chain employs TRBV20-1 and TRBJ2-7, with 7 bases that match TRBD2. CDR1 is DFQATT and CDR2 is SNEGSKA in the germline V gene (reference sequence). The CDR3 length is 13 residues. V gave up 3 bases and J gave up 3 bases; unmatched junction bases: 5.

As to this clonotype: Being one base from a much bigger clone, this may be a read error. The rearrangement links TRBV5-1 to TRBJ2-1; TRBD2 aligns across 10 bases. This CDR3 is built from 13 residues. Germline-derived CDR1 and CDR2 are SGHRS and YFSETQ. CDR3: CASGLGLASEQFF. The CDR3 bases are TGCGCCAGCGGCTTGGGACTAGCGAGTGAGCAGTTCTTC.

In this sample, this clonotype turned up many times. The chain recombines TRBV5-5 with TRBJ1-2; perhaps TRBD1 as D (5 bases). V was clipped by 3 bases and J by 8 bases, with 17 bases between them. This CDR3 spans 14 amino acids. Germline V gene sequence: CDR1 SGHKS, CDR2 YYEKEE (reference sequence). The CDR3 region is CASSSLISRGGYTF. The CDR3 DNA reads TGTGCCAGCAGCTCCCTAATATCGAGGGGAGGCTACACCTTC.